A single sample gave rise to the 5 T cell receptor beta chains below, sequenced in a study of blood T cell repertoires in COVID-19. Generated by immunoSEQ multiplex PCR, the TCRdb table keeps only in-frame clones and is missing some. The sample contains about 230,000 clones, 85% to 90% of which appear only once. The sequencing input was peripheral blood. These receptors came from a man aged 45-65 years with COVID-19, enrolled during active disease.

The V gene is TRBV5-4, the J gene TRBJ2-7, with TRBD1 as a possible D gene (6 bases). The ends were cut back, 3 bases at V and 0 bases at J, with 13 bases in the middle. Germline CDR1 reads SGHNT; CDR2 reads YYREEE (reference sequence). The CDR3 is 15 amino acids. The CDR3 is CASSWQTGSSYEQYF. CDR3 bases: TGTGCCAGCAGCTGGCAAACAGGGAGCTCCTACGAGCAGTACTTC.

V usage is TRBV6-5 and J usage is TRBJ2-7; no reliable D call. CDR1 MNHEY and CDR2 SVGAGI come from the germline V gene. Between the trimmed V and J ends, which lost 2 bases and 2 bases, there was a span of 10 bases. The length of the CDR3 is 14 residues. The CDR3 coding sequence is TGTGCCAGCAGTTACGGCAGTTCCGCCTACGAGCAGTACTTC. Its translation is CASSYGSSAYEQYF.

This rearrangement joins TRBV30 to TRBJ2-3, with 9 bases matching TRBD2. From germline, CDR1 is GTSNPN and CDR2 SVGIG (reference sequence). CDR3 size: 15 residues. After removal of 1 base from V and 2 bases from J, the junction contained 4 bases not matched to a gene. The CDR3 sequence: CAWSALAGATDTQYF. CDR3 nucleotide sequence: TGTGCCTGGAGTGCCTTAGCGGGGGCCACAGATACGCAGTATTTT.

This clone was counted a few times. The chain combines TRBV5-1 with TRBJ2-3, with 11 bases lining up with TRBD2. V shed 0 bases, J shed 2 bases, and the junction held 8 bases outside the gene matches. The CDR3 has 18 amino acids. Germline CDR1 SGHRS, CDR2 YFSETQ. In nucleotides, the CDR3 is TGCGCCAGCAGCTTGGCCATGACTAGCGGGGACTCCACAGATACGCAGTATTTT. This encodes CASSLAMTSGDSTDTQYF.

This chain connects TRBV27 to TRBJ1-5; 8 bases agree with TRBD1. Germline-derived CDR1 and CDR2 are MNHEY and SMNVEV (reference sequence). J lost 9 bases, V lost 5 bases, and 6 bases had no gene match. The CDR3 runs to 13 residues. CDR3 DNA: TGTGCCAGCAGTCTCCGGACAGGGTCGCCCCAGCATTTT. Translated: CASSLRTGSPQHF.